What follows are 18 T cell receptor beta chains derived from one specimen sequenced in a study of blood T cell repertoires in COVID-19. Here immunoSEQ multiplex PCR was the method, and the copy in TCRdb shows in-frame clones only, minus some. The profile shows about 50,000 clones, 87% of them singletons. Sequencing was done on a sample of peripheral blood. The receptors stem from an elderly woman with COVID-19, enrolled during active disease.

This clone turned up a few times. The rearrangement links TRBV6-5 to TRBJ1-3; 11 nucleotides align to TRBD1. The CDR3 extends over 16 amino acids. Germline V gene data show CDR1 as MNHEY and CDR2 as SVGAGI. The ends lost 0 bases at V and 2 bases at J; junction bases unmatched: 0. The CDR3 spells CASSYSGQGAGNTIYF. CDR3 bases: TGTGCCAGCAGTTACTCGGGACAGGGGGCTGGAAACACCATATATTTT.

This chain connects TRBV5-1 to TRBJ2-6; TRBD2 aligns across 7 bases. The CDR3 runs 15 residues. In germline, CDR1 is SGHRS, CDR2 YFSETQ. The ends lost 4 bases at V and 0 bases at J; junction bases unmatched: 1. CDR3 bases: TGCGCCAGCAGCCGGGAGGTCTCTGGGGCCAACGTCCTGACTTTC. Encoded protein: CASSREVSGANVLTF.

V is TRBV13 and J is TRBJ1-1, with D possibly TRBD1 on 6 matching bases. Between the trimmed V and J ends, which lost 3 bases and 5 bases, there was a span of 13 bases. This CDR3 has 14 residues. Germline CDR1 reads PRHDT; CDR2 reads FYEKMQ (reference sequence). The CDR3 region is CASSFQGSMTEAFF. In DNA form, the CDR3 reads TGTGCCAGCAGCTTTCAGGGGTCGATGACTGAAGCTTTCTTT. Full variable domain (missing parts from reference TRBV13 and TRBJ1-1): AAGVIQSPRHLIKEKRETATLKCYPIPRHDTVYWYQQGPGQDPQFLISFYEKMQSDKGSIPDRFSAQQFSDYHSELNMSSLELGDSALYFCASSFQGSMTEAFFGQGTRLTVV.

The chain combines TRBV19 with TRBJ1-5; the match to TRBD1 covers 7 bases. Germline CDR1 and CDR2: LNHDA and SQIVND (reference sequence). This CDR3 is 16 amino acids long. Trimming cost V 3 bases and J 0 bases; bases outside gene matches: 5. The CDR3 protein is CASSIRQGNSNQPQHF. DNA of the CDR3: TGTGCCAGTAGTATCCGACAGGGAAATAGCAATCAGCCCCAGCATTTT.

The chain joins TRBV5-1 to TRBJ2-7; 8 positions agree with TRBD1. With 5 bases clipped from V and 0 bases from J, the junction kept 1 base outside the gene matches. Germline CDR1 reads SGHRS; CDR2 reads YFSETQ. The CDR3 loop spans 13 amino acids. The CDR3 nucleotides read TGCGCCAGCAGAGGACAGGGCTCCTACGAGCAGTACTTC. Translated: CASRGQGSYEQYF.

This chain links TRBV24-1 with TRBJ2-7; the D gene is possibly TRBD1 (6 bases). This CDR3 is 12 amino acids long. Germline V gives CDR1 KGHDR, CDR2 SFDVKD. Trimming cost V 9 bases and J 2 bases, with 10 bases left between them. The CDR3 is CATSGQTYEQYF. The CDR3 nucleotides read TGTGCCACCTCTGGACAGACCTACGAGCAGTACTTC.

The chain uses TRBV15 and TRBJ2-5; 8 positions match TRBD1. The V gene's germline CDR1 is LNHNV and CDR2 YYDKDF (reference sequence). CDR3 length equals 13 residues. The J segment lost 5 bases and the V segment lost 8 bases, leaving 7 bases of the junction unmatched. CDR3 in amino acids: CATHGGQVETQYF. CDR3 nucleotides: TGTGCCACCCATGGGGGACAGGTGGAGACCCAGTACTTC. The full variable domain, its missing parts supplied by reference TRBV15 and TRBJ2-5, is DAMVIQNPRYQVTQFGKPVTLSCSQTLNHNVMYWYQQKSSQAPKLLFHYYDKDFNNEADTPDNFQSRRPNTSFCFLDIRSPGLGDTAMYLCATHGGQVETQYFGPGTRLLVL.

The V gene is TRBV15, the J gene TRBJ2-3, with 8 bases identical to TRBD2. J was trimmed by 5 bases and V by 5 bases; bases with no gene match: 6. From germline, CDR1 is LNHNV and CDR2 YYDKDF (reference sequence). The CDR3 sequence is 14 residues long. In nucleotides, the CDR3 is TGTGCCACCAGCCTCGCCGGGGGGGTAGATACGCAGTATTTT. It translates to CATSLAGGVDTQYF.

The V call is TRBV28, the J call TRBJ2-7; 9 positions agree with TRBD2. This CDR3 has 15 amino acids. Germline CDR1 and CDR2: MDHEN and SYDVKM. V was pared by 6 bases and J by 5 bases, with 11 bases of the junction left unmatched. The CDR3 loop is CASRRPLAGYHEQYF. CDR3 coding DNA: TGTGCCAGCAGGCGCCCTCTAGCGGGATACCACGAGCAGTACTTC.

The rearrangement links TRBV19 to TRBJ1-1, with unresolved D. The CDR3 totals 14 residues. Trimming cost V 3 bases and J 3 bases, with 11 bases left between them. The germline CDR1 and CDR2 sequences are LNHDA and SQIVND (reference sequence). The CDR3 region is CASSMMVRDTEAFF. The CDR3 nucleotides read TGTGCCAGTAGTATGATGGTGAGGGACACTGAAGCTTTCTTT.

This clone occurred once. The V and J genes are TRBV5-1 and TRBJ2-1, with TRBD2 matching over 8 bases. CDR3 length: 15 residues. The V gene end was trimmed by 2 bases and the J gene end by 7 bases; junction bases not matched to a gene: 8. Germline values: CDR1 SGHRS, CDR2 YFSETQ. The CDR3 here is CASSFARGVGNEQFF. DNA for the CDR3: TGCGCCAGCAGCTTCGCGCGGGGGGTCGGTAATGAGCAGTTCTTC.

V is TRBV7-9 and J is TRBJ2-2; D might be TRBD1 (5 bases). Germline assignment: CDR1 SEHNR and CDR2 FQNEAQ (reference sequence). V lost 4 bases and J 8 bases, leaving 8 bases between the germline ends. There are 12 residues in the CDR3. CDR3 sequence (DNA): TGTGCCAGCAGCTCTCACAGGGGGGAGCTGTTTTTT. Translation: CASSSHRGELFF. Combining the CDR3 with reference TRBV7-9 and TRBJ2-2 gives the whole variable domain DTGVSQNPRHKITKRGQNVTFRCDPISEHNRLYWYRQTLGQGPEFLTYFQNEAQLEKSRLLSDRFSAERPKGSFSTLEIQRTEQGDSAMYLCASSSHRGELFFGEGSRLTVL.

The chain recombines TRBV18 with TRBJ2-1; weak D call: TRBD2 (5 bases). V shed 1 base and J shed 6 bases, with 13 bases lying between them. Germline lookup yields CDR1 KGHSH and CDR2 LQKENI. The CDR3 runs 15 residues. CDR3 nucleotides: TGTGCCAGCTCACCACGGCACCAAGCGGTCAATGAGCAGTTCTTC. Translated, it gives CASSPRHQAVNEQFF.

This clone was seen only once. The chain joins TRBV7-8 to TRBJ2-1; the D gene is possibly TRBD1 (5 bases). The CDR3 extends over 14 amino acids. Trimming pared 3 bases from V and 6 bases from J, leaving 12 bases between. Germline assignment: CDR1 SGHVS and CDR2 FQNEAQ. The CDR3 nucleotides are TGTGCCAGCAGCTTTGGCCGACAGATCAATGAGCAGTTCTTC. Translation: CASSFGRQINEQFF.

The chain carries TRBV7-8 and TRBJ1-1, with 10 bases lining up with TRBD1. CDR1 SGHVS and CDR2 FQNEAQ come from the germline V gene. The CDR3 contains 18 residues. The ends lost 3 bases at V and 4 bases at J; junction bases unmatched: 14. The CDR3 bases are TGTGCCAGCAGCTTTAACCCGACAGGGGGCGGAAAAGGCACTGAAGCTTTCTTT. Translation: CASSFNPTGGGKGTEAFF.

The gene calls are TRBV5-1 and TRBJ2-5; 7 bases agree with TRBD2. CDR3 length: 16 amino acids. V was clipped by 3 bases and J by 4 bases; unmatched bases: 12. CDR1 and CDR2 (germline): SGHRS, YFSETQ. CDR3 in amino acids: CASSSGTNPVLETQYF. CDR3 in DNA: TGCGCCAGCAGCTCCGGGACTAACCCTGTATTAGAGACCCAGTACTTC.

The CDR3 nucleotides read TGTGCCAGCAGCGTAGGCCTCCTCCGGGGAACCTACGAGCAGTACTTC. It yields the protein CASSVGLLRGTYEQYF. V usage is TRBV5-8 and J usage is TRBJ2-7, with D tentatively TRBD2 (5 bases). V gave up 4 bases and J gave up 2 bases, with 19 bases separating them. The germline gives CDR1 SGHTS, CDR2 YDEGEE. This CDR3 contains 16 residues.

This clone was found once. The V and J genes are TRBV2 and TRBJ1-5; TRBD1 aligns across 7 bases. V lost 6 bases, J lost 7 bases, and 3 bases stayed unmatched. Looked up from germline, CDR1 is SNHLY and CDR2 is FYNNEI. The CDR3 sequence is 12 residues long. The CDR3 loop is CASRTGVQPQHF. CDR3 nucleotide sequence: TGTGCCAGCAGAACAGGGGTGCAGCCCCAGCATTTT.